A single sample gave rise to the 9 T cell receptor beta chains below, sequenced in a study of T cells after yellow fever vaccination (dated by TCRdb to between 2018 and 2021). Library preparation used 5' RACE. Instrument on record: Illumina HiSeq 2500. TCRdb handled the public reads itself, with Q25 trimming in fastp and clone calling in MiXCR, and kept productive beta chains. Identical CDR3 proteins give one entry, which carries the most common genes and DNA. The sample has more than 65,000 distinct CDR3 sequences on record, roughly 13% of them singletons. The ten top clones hold 20% to 25% of the sample. The treatment or condition label of this sample denotes: live attenuated yellow fever vaccine strain. The sample here was CD8+ T cells not binding an NS4B(214-222) dextramer, sorted from PBMCs, taken around 3 weeks after the first yellow fever vaccination. In the paper's terms, the cell subset or site label means: NS4B epitope dextramer-negative CD8 T cells. Receptors were obtained from a man between 18 and 35 years old who received the YFV17D yellow fever vaccine.

This clonotype occurred a few times. The chain links TRBV4-1 to TRBJ2-5, with no clear D. The CDR3 has 14 residues. V dropped 1 base and J dropped 1 base, with 7 bases sitting between them. Germline CDR1 MGHRA, CDR2 YSYEKL. The CDR3 DNA follows: TGCGCCAGCAGCCAAGGGGTGCTCCAAGAGACCCAGTACTTC. It yields the protein CASSQGVLQETQYF.

This clonotype was detected a few times. The chain carries TRBV14 and TRBJ2-1; 13 bases line up with TRBD2. Germline V lookup: CDR1 SGHDN, CDR2 FVKESK. Trimming at V came to 1 base and at J to 7 bases, leaving 4 bases not matched to a gene. The CDR3 has 16 residues. CDR3 protein: CASSQVGGLAGNEQFF. CDR3 in DNA: TGTGCCAGCAGCCAAGTGGGGGGACTAGCGGGGAATGAGCAGTTCTTC.

This clonotype was found a few times. The chain is built from TRBV6-6 and TRBJ1-5; no clear D. CDR3 length: 13 amino acids. CDR1 is MNHNY and CDR2 is SVGAGI in the germline V gene (reference sequence). The germline V and J ends were trimmed by 2 bases and 8 bases, with 10 bases remaining between them. DNA of the CDR3: TGTGCCAGCAGTTACCAGACTACGGAGCCCCAGCATTTT. Translated, it gives CASSYQTTEPQHF.

The rearrangement joins TRBV12-3 or TRBV12-4 to TRBJ1-4; the D gene is possibly TRBD1 (5 bases). The V end lost 4 bases, the J end lost 8 bases, and 14 bases lay between the germline ends. The CDR3 loop spans 14 amino acids. CDR3 DNA: TGTGCCAGCAGTTGGGACGTGGGTATCGAAAAACTGTTTTTT. Amino acids: CASSWDVGIEKLFF.

The chain joins TRBV12-5 to TRBJ1-2; D gene uncertain. The CDR3 has 14 residues. CDR1 LGHNT and CDR2 FRNRAP come from the germline V gene. Trimming shortened V by 0 bases and J by 5 bases, and 10 bases separated the two germline ends. DNA of the CDR3: TGTGCTAGTGGTTTGGTAGGAGCCTCGTATGGCTACACCTTC. This encodes CASGLVGASYGYTF.

In its sample, this clonotype was seen a few times. This chain connects TRBV28 to TRBJ2-2; D possibly corresponds to TRBD1 (5 bases). CDR1 and CDR2 from the germline V gene are MDHEN and SYDVKM. Trimming cost V 6 bases and J 2 bases, with 10 bases left between them. This CDR3 is built from 14 residues. CDR3 coding DNA: TGTGCCAGCAGCATAACAGGAAACACCGGGGAGCTGTTTTTT. Its translation: CASSITGNTGELFF.

The gene calls are TRBV7-3 and TRBJ2-3; 7 bases line up with TRBD2. With 5 bases clipped from V and 2 bases from J, the junction kept 13 bases outside the gene matches. The CDR3 contains 17 residues. Germline V gene lookup returns CDR1 SGHTA and CDR2 FQGTGA. The CDR3 DNA reads as TGTGCCAGCAGCACCGAGGACTACGGGGGGTTCACAGATACGCAGTATTTT. This translates into CASSTEDYGGFTDTQYF.

This clonotype appeared a few times. The V gene is TRBV7-9, the J gene TRBJ2-1, with D possibly TRBD2 on 5 matching bases. From germline, CDR1 is SEHNR and CDR2 FQNEAQ (reference sequence). The CDR3 extends over 13 amino acids. V dropped 5 bases and J dropped 8 bases, with 13 bases sitting between them. CDR3 sequence: CASSQRLRDEQFF. CDR3 in DNA: TGTGCCAGCAGCCAGCGGCTGCGGGATGAGCAGTTCTTC.

The CDR3 loop reads CASSQDSPTPTYEQYF. CDR3 bases: TGTGCCAGCAGCCAAGACTCGCCTACGCCCACCTACGAGCAGTACTTC. The gene calls are TRBV3-1 and TRBJ2-7; D not resolved. Germline V lookup: CDR1 LGHDT, CDR2 YNNKEL (reference sequence). V was clipped by 0 bases and J by 2 bases, with 14 bases between them. The CDR3 extends over 16 amino acids.